Sequencing of this TCR beta chain was carried out in a study of blood T cell repertoires in COVID-19. Original handling: Amplification with reference gene primers provided the estimates of nucleated cell counts. Sequencing was performed with immunoSEQ multiplex PCR; in TCRdb, only in-frame clones are kept and a portion is missing. V and J calls and clone size are those listed in that table; D and trimming were worked out from the DNA. The sample consists of around 260,000 clones, 90% of them appearing once. From germline, CDR1 is WNHNN and CDR2 SYGVQD (reference sequence). The CDR3 spans 15 residues. Deletions cut 4 bases from V and 0 bases from J, with 9 bases between. The study counted Cohort 3 donors as recovered given two negative PCRs, clearance, or symptom resolution.

V and J are TRBV10-1 and TRBJ2-2, with a possible D match to TRBD2 (5 bases). The sequenced material came from PBMCs or T cells enriched from blood (not recorded which). This receptor was obtained from a woman younger than 45 who had recovered from COVID-19. The CDR3 coding sequence is TGCGCCAGCAGTGTAGGCGGGCCGAACACCGGGGAGCTGTTTTTT. It specifies CASSVGGPNTGELFF.